Below, 8 T cell receptor beta chains from the same sample are listed, as sequenced in a study of shared clonotypes between healthy human individuals. Clones were sequenced by immunoSEQ multiplex PCR, and TCRdb holds only the in-frame ones, with some missing. The table records around 500,000 clones, 60% to 85% of them present only once. The sample consisted of PBMCs. All receptors come from a woman between 35 and 50 years old in good health. Some clones in this sample may be carry-over from other donors' samples.

The gene calls are TRBV28 and TRBJ2-7; 8 bases fit TRBD2. CDR1 and CDR2 (germline): MDHEN, SYDVKM. The junction had 12 bases not matched to a gene; V was cut back by 7 bases and J by 7 bases. The CDR3 extends over 14 amino acids. CDR3 DNA sequence: TGTGCCAGCACCTTAGCGGGATTGTCGCGGGAGCAGTACTTC. This translates into CASTLAGLSREQYF.

This clone was counted between two and nine times. The gene calls are TRBV7-7 and TRBJ2-5; tentative D call: TRBD2 (6 bases). CDR1 and CDR2 from the germline V gene are SSHAT and FNYEAQ (reference sequence). V lost 1 base, J lost 4 bases, and 10 bases lay in between. The CDR3 extends over 14 amino acids. The CDR3 loop is CASSLGLEGETQYF. The CDR3 DNA reads as TGTGCCAGCAGCTTAGGACTAGAGGGAGAGACCCAGTACTTC.

By sample fraction, this clone is medium-sized (0.01 to 0.1%). The same CDR3 can be traced to other DNA sequences in this sample. V gene TRBV10-1 combines with J gene TRBJ2-1, with D tentatively TRBD1 or TRBD2 (6 bases each). The CDR3 consists of 13 residues. CDR1 is WNHNN, CDR2 SYGVQD, per germline (reference sequence). Trimming pared 3 bases from V and 4 bases from J, leaving 7 bases between. The CDR3 sequence: CASSEGGYNEQFF. In DNA, the CDR3 is TGCGCCAGCAGTGAAGGGGGGTACAATGAGCAGTTCTTC.

The chain employs TRBV12-5 and TRBJ2-5, with 10 positions matching TRBD1. CDR3 length equals 15 residues. Germline V gene data show CDR1 as LGHNT and CDR2 as FRNRAP. V was pared by 6 bases and J by 5 bases, with 9 bases of the junction left unmatched. CDR3 sequence (DNA): TGTGCTAGTGGCCGCGGACAGGGGGGAGCGGAGACCCAGTACTTC. Residues: CASGRGQGGAETQYF.

J is TRBJ1-1 and V is TRBV19, with TRBD1 matching 11 bases. The germline CDR1 and CDR2 sequences are LNHDA and SQIVND (reference sequence). The CDR3 spans 14 residues. Trimming cost V 7 bases and J 6 bases; bases outside gene matches: 7. This chain's CDR3 is CASNSRDRGSEAFF. For the CDR3, the DNA is TGTGCCAGTAATTCCCGGGACAGGGGGTCTGAAGCTTTCTTT.

The table lists this clone with a count of one. The gene calls are TRBV5-5 and TRBJ2-3; D remains ambiguous. CDR1 is SGHKS and CDR2 is YYEKEE in the germline V gene (reference sequence). Trimming pared 3 bases from V and 0 bases from J, leaving 11 bases between. This CDR3 has 15 residues. CDR3 nucleotide sequence: TGTGCCAGCAGCTCGGCCGGAAGAAGCACAGATACGCAGTATTTT. Amino acids: CASSSAGRSTDTQYF.

There are a few counts of this clone. J is TRBJ1-1 and V is TRBV20-1; TRBD1 agrees at 8 bases. The length of the CDR3 is 11 residues. With V trimmed by 3 bases and J by 11 bases, 5 bases remained unmatched. In germline, CDR1 is DFQATT, CDR2 SNEGSKA (reference sequence). The CDR3 bases are TGCAGTGCTAGGACGGGACAGGTGGCTTTCTTT. It is translated as CSARTGQVAFF.

About this clone: A read error is likely here: a far larger clone is one base away. The same CDR3 also results from other DNA sequences found in this sample. The chain joins TRBV6-5 to TRBJ2-7; 7 bases agree with TRBD1. Germline lookup yields CDR1 MNHEY and CDR2 SVGAGI. The length of the CDR3 is 16 residues. The CDR3 DNA reads as TGCGCCAGCAGTTACGGGACCCCAGGGGGCTCCTACGAGCAGTACTTC. It is translated as CASSYGTPGGSYEQYF.